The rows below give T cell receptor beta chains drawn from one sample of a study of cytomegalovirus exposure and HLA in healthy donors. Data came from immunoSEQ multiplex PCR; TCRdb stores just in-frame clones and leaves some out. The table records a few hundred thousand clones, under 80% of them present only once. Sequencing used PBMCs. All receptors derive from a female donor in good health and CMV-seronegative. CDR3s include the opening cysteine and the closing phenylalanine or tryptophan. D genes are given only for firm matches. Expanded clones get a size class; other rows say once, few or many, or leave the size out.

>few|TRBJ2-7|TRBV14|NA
CASSQALRGEQYF
TGTGCCAGCAGCCAAGCGTTACGCGGCGAGCAGTACTTC
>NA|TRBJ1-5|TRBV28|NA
CASIPGGSSNQPQHF
TGTGCCAGCATCCCCGGGGGGTCGTCGAATCAGCCCCAGCATTTT
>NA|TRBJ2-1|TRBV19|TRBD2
CASRGGTSGSREQFF
TGTGCCAGTAGAGGCGGGACTAGCGGGAGTCGGGAGCAGTTCTTC
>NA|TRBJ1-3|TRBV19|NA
CASTTSSGNTIYF
TGTGCCAGTACTACGTCCTCTGGAAACACCATATATTTT
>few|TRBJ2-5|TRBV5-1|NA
CASSLAGETQYF
TGCGCCAGCAGCTTGGCCGGAGAGACCCAGTACTTC
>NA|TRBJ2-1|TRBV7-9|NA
CASSPEIFEQFF
TGTGCCAGCAGCCCCGAGATATTCGAGCAGTTCTTC
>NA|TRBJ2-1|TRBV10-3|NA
CAIRNADELDNEQFF
TGTGCCATCAGAAATGCCGATGAACTTGACAATGAGCAGTTCTTC
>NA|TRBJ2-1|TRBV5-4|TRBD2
CASSSPTSGKYMSDEQFF
TGTGCCAGCAGCTCTCCGACTAGCGGGAAATATATGAGCGATGAGCAGTTCTTC
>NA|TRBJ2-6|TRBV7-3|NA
CASSQTGANVLTF
TGTGCCAGCAGCCAGACTGGGGCCAACGTCCTGACTTTC
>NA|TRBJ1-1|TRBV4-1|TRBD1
CASSQDLSTGGTEAFF
TGCGCCAGCAGCCAAGATCTTTCAACAGGGGGCACTGAAGCTTTCTTT
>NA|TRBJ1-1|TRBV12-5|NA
CASGLRRWAEPNTEAFF
TGTGCTAGTGGTTTAAGAAGGTGGGCTGAACCGAACACTGAAGCTTTCTTT
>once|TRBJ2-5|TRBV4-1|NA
CASSQIGRGQYF
TGCGCCAGCAGCCAAATAGGTAGGGGGCAGTACTTC
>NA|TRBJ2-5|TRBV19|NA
CASSPRTRTQETQYF
TGTGCCAGTAGTCCTCGGACGAGGACTCAAGAGACCCAGTACTTC
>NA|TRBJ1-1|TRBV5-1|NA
CASSFAGVNTEAFF
TGCGCCAGCAGCTTTGCGGGTGTGAACACTGAAGCTTTCTTT
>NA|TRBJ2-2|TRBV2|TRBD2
CASSLTSGSSAGELFF
TGTGCCAGCAGTCTTACTAGCGGGAGTAGTGCCGGGGAGCTGTTTTTT
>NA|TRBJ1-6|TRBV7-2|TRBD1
CASSWTGVVNSPLHF
TGTGCCAGCAGCTGGACAGGAGTCGTAAATTCACCCCTCCACTTT
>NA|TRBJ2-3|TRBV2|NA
CASSRRRGAEDTQYF
TGTGCCAGCAGTAGGCGCCGAGGAGCCGAGGATACGCAGTATTTT
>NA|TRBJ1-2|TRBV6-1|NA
CASSEGTGYGYTF
TGTGCCAGCAGTGAAGGAACAGGATATGGCTACACCTTC
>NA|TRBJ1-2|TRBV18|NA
CASSPPEETYGYTF
TGTGCCAGCTCACCCCCGGAGGAGACCTATGGCTACACCTTC
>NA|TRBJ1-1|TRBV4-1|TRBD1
CASSQGWTGGLTEAFF
TGCGCCAGCAGCCAGGGCTGGACAGGGGGCCTTACTGAAGCTTTCTTT
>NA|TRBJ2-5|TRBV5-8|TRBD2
CASSLEGTSGRAWGPYF
TGTGCCAGCAGCTTGGAAGGGACTAGCGGGAGGGCCTGGGGTCCGTACTTC
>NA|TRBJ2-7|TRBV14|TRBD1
CASSQDKGQGFEQYF
TGTGCCAGCAGCCAAGATAAGGGACAGGGCTTCGAGCAGTACTTC
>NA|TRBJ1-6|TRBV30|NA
CAWSVRRAQGDSPLHF
NA
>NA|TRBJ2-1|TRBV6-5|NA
CASSYNLDVEQFF
TGTGCCAGCAGTTATAACCTAGATGTCGAGCAGTTCTTC
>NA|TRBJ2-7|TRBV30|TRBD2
CAWRTSGISQWYF
TGTGCCTGGAGGACTAGCGGGATCTCCCAGTGGTACTTC
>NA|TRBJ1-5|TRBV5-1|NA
CASSLSGERDQPQHF
TGCGCCAGCAGCCTTAGCGGGGAGAGGGATCAGCCCCAGCATTTT
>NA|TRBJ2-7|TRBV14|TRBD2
CASSRLAGSYEQYF
TGTGCCAGCAGCCGACTAGCGGGATCCTACGAGCAGTACTTC
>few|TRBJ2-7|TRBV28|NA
CASIPTGRAYEQYF
TGTGCCAGCATTCCCACCGGCAGGGCCTACGAGCAGTACTTC
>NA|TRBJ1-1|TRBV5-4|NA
CASSQGITEAFF
TGTGCCAGCAGCCAGGGGATCACTGAAGCTTTCTTT
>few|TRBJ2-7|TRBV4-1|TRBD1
CASSQGGQGAHSYEQYF
TGCGCCAGCAGCCAGGGGGGACAGGGGGCGCATTCCTACGAGCAGTACTTC
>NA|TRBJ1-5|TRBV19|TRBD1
CASSRDSSRPGNQPQHF
TGTGCCAGTAGTCGGGACAGCTCAAGGCCTGGCAATCAGCCCCAGCATTTT
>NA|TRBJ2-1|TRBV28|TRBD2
CASSFRAGYPLEQFF
TGTGCCAGCAGTTTCAGAGCGGGATACCCCTTAGAGCAGTTCTTC
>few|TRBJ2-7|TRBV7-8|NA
CASSLGEYEQYF
TGTGCCAGCAGCCTCGGAGAGTACGAGCAGTACTTC
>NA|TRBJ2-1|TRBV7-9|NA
CASSLAYGSYNEQFF
TGTGCCAGCAGCTTAGCTTACGGGTCCTACAATGAGCAGTTCTTC
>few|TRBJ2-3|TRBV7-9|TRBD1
CASSLVGQGVDTQYF
TGTGCCAGCAGCTTAGTGGGACAGGGGGTCGATACGCAGTATTTT
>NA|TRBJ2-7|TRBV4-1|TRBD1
CASSQDKDRRIYEQYF
TGCGCCAGCAGCCAAGATAAGGACAGGCGTATCTACGAGCAGTACTTC
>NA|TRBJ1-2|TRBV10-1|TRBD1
CASSRDRSYGYTF
TGCGCCAGCAGTCGGGACAGGTCTTATGGCTACACCTTC
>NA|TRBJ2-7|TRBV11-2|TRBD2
CASNLGPSGSEQYF
TGTGCCAGCAACCTGGGGCCTAGCGGGAGCGAGCAGTACTTC
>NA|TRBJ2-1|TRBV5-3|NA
CARSGPGERENEQFF
TGTGCCAGAAGCGGGCCGGGAGAAAGAGAGAATGAGCAGTTCTTC
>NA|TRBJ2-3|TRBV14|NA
CASSQMGSVTDTQYF
TGTGCCAGCAGCCAGATGGGCTCAGTCACAGATACGCAGTATTTT
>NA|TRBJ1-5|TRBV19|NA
CASSDRPARNNQPQHF
TGTGCCAGTAGTGACAGGCCTGCTAGGAACAATCAGCCCCAGCATTTT
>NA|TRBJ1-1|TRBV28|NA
CASFTGGSGNTEAFF
TGTGCCAGCTTTACGGGGGGCTCCGGGAACACTGAAGCTTTCTTT
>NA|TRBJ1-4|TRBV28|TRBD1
CASLGTGGPGEKLFF
TGTGCCAGCCTAGGGACAGGGGGCCCGGGTGAAAAACTGTTTTTT
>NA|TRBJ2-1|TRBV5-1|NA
CASSLFLNEQFF
TGCGCCAGCAGCTTATTTCTTAATGAGCAGTTCTTC
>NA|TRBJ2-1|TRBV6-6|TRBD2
CASSYQGSGRANEQFF
TGTGCCAGCAGTTACCAGGGTAGCGGGAGGGCCAATGAGCAGTTCTTC
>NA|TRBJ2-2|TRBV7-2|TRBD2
CASSFLAGVVPGELFF
TGTGCCAGCAGCTTTTTGGCGGGAGTCGTCCCCGGGGAGCTGTTTTTT
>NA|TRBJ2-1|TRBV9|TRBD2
CASSYGLAGANEQFF
TGTGCCAGCAGCTACGGACTAGCGGGTGCCAATGAGCAGTTCTTC
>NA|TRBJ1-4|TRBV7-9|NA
CASSLADSGRANEKLFF
TGTGCCAGCAGCTTAGCGGACTCAGGGAGGGCTAATGAAAAACTGTTTTTT
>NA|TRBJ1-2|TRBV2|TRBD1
CASSEHRGYGYTF
TGTGCCAGCAGTGAACACAGGGGCTATGGCTACACCTTC